This T cell receptor beta chain originates from a study of blood T cell repertoires in COVID-19. Background on the study: Material from acute and convalescent COVID-19 was sourced from the United States, Italy and Spain. T cells, B-cell-depleted T cells, or PBMCs provided the cDNA or gDNA that served as material.

Per the study methods: Amplification from reference gene primers served as the basis for estimated nucleated cell counts. Data came from immunoSEQ multiplex PCR; TCRdb stores just in-frame clones and leaves some out. V, J and clone size reflect that table, while D and trimming were determined from the DNA. Altogether about 290,000 clones are present, around nine tenths being singletons, with the ten largest covering 11%. Germline CDR1 MGHRA, CDR2 YSYEKL. The CDR3 contains 16 residues. The ends were cut back, 7 bases at V and 1 base at J, with 18 bases in the middle. While infection was still active, Seattle patients were enrolled and then followed longitudinally.

The clonotype comes from a woman aged 30 to 39 with COVID-19, enrolled during active disease. The sequenced material came from peripheral blood. The chain uses TRBV4-1 and TRBJ2-3, with D possibly TRBD2 on 7 matching bases. The CDR3 DNA reads TGCGCCAGCAAAAAAGAAGGGGGGGCTGGCACAGATACGCAGTATTTT. Amino acid sequence: CASKKEGGAGTDTQYF.